The entry below describes one T cell receptor beta chain. The source of the sample is a study of blood T cell repertoires in COVID-19. CDR3 length equals 16 residues. In germline, CDR1 is KGHSH, CDR2 LQKENI. V lost 5 bases to trimming and J lost 4 bases, with 15 bases between them. Profiling relied on immunoSEQ multiplex PCR, and the TCRdb table lists in-frame clones only, not all of them. The data hold under 300,000 clones, with under 95% observed a single time. This chain joins TRBV18 and TRBJ2-6; tentative D call: TRBD1 (6 bases). The sequenced material came from PBMCs or T cells enriched from blood (not recorded which). This clonotype was obtained from a woman aged 35 to 49 with acute COVID-19. CDR3 nucleotides: TGTGCCAGCTCAGGGCCAGGGGTAGCCGGGGCCAACGTCCTGACTTTC. This gives the protein CASSGPGVAGANVLTF.